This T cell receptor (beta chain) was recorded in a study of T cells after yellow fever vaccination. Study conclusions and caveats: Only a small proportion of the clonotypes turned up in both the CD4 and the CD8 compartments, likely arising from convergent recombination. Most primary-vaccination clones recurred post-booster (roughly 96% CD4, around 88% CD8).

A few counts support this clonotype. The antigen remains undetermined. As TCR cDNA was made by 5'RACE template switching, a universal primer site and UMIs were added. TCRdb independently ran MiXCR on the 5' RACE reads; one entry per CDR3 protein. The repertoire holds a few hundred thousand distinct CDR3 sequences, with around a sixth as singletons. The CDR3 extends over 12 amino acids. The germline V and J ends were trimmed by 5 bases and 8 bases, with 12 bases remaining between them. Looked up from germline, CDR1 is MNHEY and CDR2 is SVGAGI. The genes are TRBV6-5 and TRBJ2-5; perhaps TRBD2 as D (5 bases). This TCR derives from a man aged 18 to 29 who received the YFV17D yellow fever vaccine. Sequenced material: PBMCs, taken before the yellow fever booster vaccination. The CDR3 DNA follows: TGTGCCAGCAGTCAGTCGGGGTATACCCAGTACTTC. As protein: CASSQSGYTQYF.